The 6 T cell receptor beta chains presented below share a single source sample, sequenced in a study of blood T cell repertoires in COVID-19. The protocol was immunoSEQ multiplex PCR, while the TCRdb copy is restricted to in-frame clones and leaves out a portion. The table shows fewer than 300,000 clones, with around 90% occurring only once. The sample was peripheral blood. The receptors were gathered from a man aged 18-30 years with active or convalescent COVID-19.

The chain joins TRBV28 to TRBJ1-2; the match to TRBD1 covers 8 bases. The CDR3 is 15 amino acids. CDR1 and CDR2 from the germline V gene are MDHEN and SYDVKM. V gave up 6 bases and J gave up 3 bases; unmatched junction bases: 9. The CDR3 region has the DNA TGTGCCAGCAGCCTAATAACGGGACAGGACTATGGCTACACCTTC. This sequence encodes CASSLITGQDYGYTF.

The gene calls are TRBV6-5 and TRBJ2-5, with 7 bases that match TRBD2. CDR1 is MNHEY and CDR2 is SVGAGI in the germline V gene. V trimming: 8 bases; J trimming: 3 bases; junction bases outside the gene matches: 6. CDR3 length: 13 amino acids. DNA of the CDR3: TGTGCCAGCGGGAGGGGCTGGAAAGAGACCCAGTACTTC. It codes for CASGRGWKETQYF.

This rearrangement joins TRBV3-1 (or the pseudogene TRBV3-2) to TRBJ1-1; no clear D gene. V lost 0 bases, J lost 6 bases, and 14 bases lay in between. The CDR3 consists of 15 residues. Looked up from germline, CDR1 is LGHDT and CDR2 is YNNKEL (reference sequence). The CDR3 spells CASSQDGVGLAEAFF. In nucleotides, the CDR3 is TGTGCCAGCAGCCAAGATGGAGTGGGTCTCGCTGAAGCTTTCTTT.

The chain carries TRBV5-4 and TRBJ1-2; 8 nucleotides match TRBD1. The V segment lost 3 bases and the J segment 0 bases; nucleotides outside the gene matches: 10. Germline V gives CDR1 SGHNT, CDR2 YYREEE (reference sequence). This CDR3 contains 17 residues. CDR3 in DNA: TGTGCCAGCAGCTCGAGGACAGGGAGGGGTGCTAACTATGGCTACACCTTC. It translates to CASSSRTGRGANYGYTF.

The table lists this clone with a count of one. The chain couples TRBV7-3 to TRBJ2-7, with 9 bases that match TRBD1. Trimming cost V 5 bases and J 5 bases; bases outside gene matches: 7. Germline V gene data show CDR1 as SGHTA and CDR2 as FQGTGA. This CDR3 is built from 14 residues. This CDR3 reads CASSPGTGSNEQYF. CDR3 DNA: TGTGCCAGCAGCCCCGGGACAGGGTCTAACGAGCAGTACTTC.

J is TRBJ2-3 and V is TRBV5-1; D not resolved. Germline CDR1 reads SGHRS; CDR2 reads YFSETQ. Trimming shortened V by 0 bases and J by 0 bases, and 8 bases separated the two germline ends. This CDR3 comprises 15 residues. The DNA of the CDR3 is TGCGCCAGCAGCTTGGAGCTAGAGAGCACAGATACGCAGTATTTT. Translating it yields CASSLELESTDTQYF. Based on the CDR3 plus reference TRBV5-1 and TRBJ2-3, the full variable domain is KAGVTQTPRYLIKTRGQQVTLSCSPISGHRSVSWYQQTPGQGLQFLFEYFSETQRNKGNFPGRFSGRQFSNSRSEMNVSTLELGDSALYLCASSLELESTDTQYFGPGTRLTVL.